This TCR beta chain was observed in a study of T cell repertoires in ileal Crohn's disease. TCRdb's copy holds only in-frame clones and misses some; the assay was immunoSEQ multiplex PCR. This sample carries about 18,000 clones, less than 65% of them seen once, and the ten largest clones take around 6.1%. A note on this clone: No antigen is known for it.

Study-wide findings and caveats: High-frequency clones were more common in sorted CD8 than CD4 cells.

The sequencing input was ileal tissue. This TCR was recovered from an adult with Crohn's disease.

The CDR3 DNA reads as TGTGCCAGCAGTTACTCTGCGGGAAGCTCCTACGAGCAGTACTTC. This translates into CASSYSAGSSYEQYF. The chain couples TRBV6-5 to TRBJ2-7, with a possible D match to TRBD2 (6 bases). Germline CDR1 and CDR2: MNHEY and SVGAGI. Trimming left V 0 bases short and J 0 bases short, with 9 bases between. The CDR3 is 15 amino acids.